A selection of T cell receptor beta chains follows, all from one sample in a study of T-cell memory formation after mild COVID-19. TCRdb re-called the 5' RACE reads through MiXCR, storing one row per CDR3 protein. Of some 270,000 distinct CDR3 sequences detected, just over 15% appear once; the ten largest clones hold 2.1%. Material for sequencing was PBMCs or a T cell subset sorted from them (not recorded which). These receptors all stem from an adult woman who had mild COVID-19 (a few samples of this study predate the infection). Cell type and time point are not known. Each CDR3 is given with its conserved first and last residue. Fields, in order: V gene, clone size, D gene, J gene, CDR3 protein, CDR3 DNA. The D gene is left open where the match is weak. Some rows mark clone size as missing; the rest say once, few, many or name a class of expanded clone.

V: TRBV20-1; size: .; D: TRBD2; J: TRBJ2-1; CDR3: CSAREREISYNEQFF; DNA: TGCAGTGCTAGAGAGCGGGAGATCTCCTACAATGAGCAGTTCTTC
V: TRBV7-2; size: many; D: .; J: TRBJ2-7; CDR3: CASSLEPGSVLEQYF; DNA: TGTGCCAGCAGCTTAGAACCAGGGTCCGTTCTCGAGCAGTACTTC
V: TRBV20-1; size: few; D: .; J: TRBJ2-3; CDR3: CSAPTAIYRDTQYF; DNA: TGCAGTGCCCCGACAGCGATCTATCGGGATACGCAGTATTTT
V: TRBV4-2; size: few; D: .; J: TRBJ2-3; CDR3: CASSQDRYTDTQYF; DNA: TGTGCCAGCAGCCAAGATCGGTACACAGATACGCAGTATTTT
V: TRBV5-1; size: .; D: TRBD1; J: TRBJ1-4; CDR3: CASSVQGEGEKLFF; DNA: TGCGCCAGCAGCGTACAGGGGGAGGGTGAAAAACTGTTTTTT
V: TRBV5-5; size: few; D: TRBD1; J: TRBJ2-7; CDR3: CASEPRNRGSAYEQYF; DNA: TGTGCCAGCGAGCCGCGCAACAGGGGATCGGCCTACGAGCAGTACTTC
V: TRBV7-9; size: .; D: TRBD2; J: TRBJ2-1; CDR3: CASSPPSSGGNNEQFF; DNA: TGTGCCAGCAGTCCCCCCTCTAGCGGGGGCAACAATGAGCAGTTCTTC
V: TRBV7-9; size: .; D: .; J: TRBJ1-1; CDR3: CASSPTLKGGNTEAFF; DNA: TGTGCCAGCAGCCCGACTCTGAAGGGAGGAAACACTGAAGCTTTCTTT
V: TRBV6-2/TRBV6-3; size: .; D: .; J: TRBJ1-5; CDR3: CASSYLQGSNQPQHF; DNA: TGTGCCAGCAGTTATCTTCAGGGTAGCAATCAGCCCCAGCATTTT
V: TRBV5-1; size: .; D: .; J: TRBJ2-7; CDR3: CASSLVGDSYEQYF; DNA: TGCGCCAGCAGCTTGGTTGGGGACTCCTACGAGCAGTACTTC
V: TRBV11-3; size: few; D: .; J: TRBJ2-3; CDR3: CASSLTQLADTQYF; DNA: TGTGCCAGCAGCTTAACCCAGTTAGCGGATACGCAGTATTTT
V: TRBV5-1; size: many; D: TRBD1; J: TRBJ1-2; CDR3: CASSAGQGARGYTF; DNA: TGCGCCAGCAGCGCCGGACAGGGGGCGAGAGGCTACACCTTC
V: TRBV20-1; size: .; D: .; J: TRBJ1-5; CDR3: CSAPLGGVSNQPQHF; DNA: TGCAGTGCTCCCTTGGGGGGCGTTAGCAATCAGCCCCAGCATTTT
V: TRBV5-1; size: few; D: TRBD2; J: TRBJ2-3; CDR3: CASSGSGGIDTQYF; DNA: TGCGCCAGCAGCGGTAGCGGGGGCATTGATACGCAGTATTTT
V: TRBV5-1; size: few; D: .; J: TRBJ2-7; CDR3: CASSLGGATVSYEQYF; DNA: TGCGCCAGCAGCTTGGGGGGAGCGACGGTATCCTACGAGCAGTACTTC
V: TRBV24-1; size: few; D: .; J: TRBJ2-3; CDR3: CATSDLGGGSTDTQYF; DNA: TGTGCCACCAGTGATTTAGGTGGGGGCAGCACAGATACGCAGTATTTT
V: TRBV14; size: .; D: .; J: TRBJ2-7; CDR3: CASSLYTSYEQYF; DNA: TGTGCCAGCAGCCTTTACACTTCCTACGAGCAGTACTTC
V: TRBV5-5; size: few; D: .; J: TRBJ2-3; CDR3: CASSLVPGETDTQYF; DNA: TGTGCCAGCAGCTTGGTACCAGGGGAAACAGATACGCAGTATTTT
V: TRBV6-2/TRBV6-3; size: .; D: TRBD1; J: TRBJ2-5; CDR3: CASSRPTGREETQYF; DNA: TGTGCCAGCAGTCGCCCGACAGGGCGGGAAGAGACCCAGTACTTC
V: TRBV6-6; size: .; D: .; J: TRBJ2-2; CDR3: CASSYSPPSTGELFF; DNA: TGTGCCAGCAGTTACTCGCCCCCATCCACCGGGGAGCTGTTTTTT
V: TRBV7-6; size: .; D: .; J: TRBJ2-1; CDR3: CASSGLAGNNEQFF; DNA: TGTGCCAGCAGCGGACTTGCGGGCAACAATGAGCAGTTCTTC
V: TRBV12-3/TRBV12-4; size: few; D: .; J: TRBJ1-5; CDR3: CASSFGRTNQPQHF; DNA: TGTGCCAGCAGTTTTGGACGGACCAATCAGCCCCAGCATTTT
V: TRBV6-5; size: few; D: TRBD2; J: TRBJ2-2; CDR3: CASSYPGLAGNTGELFF; DNA: TGTGCCAGCAGTTACCCCGGACTAGCGGGGAACACCGGGGAGCTGTTTTTT
V: TRBV12-3/TRBV12-4; size: .; D: TRBD1; J: TRBJ2-5; CDR3: CASSLGTGVAETQYF; DNA: TGTGCCAGCAGTTTGGGGACAGGGGTAGCAGAGACCCAGTACTTC
V: TRBV2; size: few; D: TRBD1; J: TRBJ1-5; CDR3: CASRVTGGENQPQHF; DNA: TGTGCCAGCAGAGTGACAGGGGGCGAGAATCAGCCCCAGCATTTT
V: TRBV7-7; size: few; D: .; J: TRBJ2-5; CDR3: CASSLAGQQETQYF; DNA: TGTGCTAGCAGCTTAGCGGGACAGCAAGAGACCCAGTACTTC
V: TRBV4-3; size: .; D: TRBD2; J: TRBJ2-1; CDR3: CASSQSRRTSGYNEQFF; DNA: TGCGCCAGCAGCCAGTCACGACGGACTAGCGGCTACAATGAGCAGTTCTTC
V: TRBV20-1; size: few; D: TRBD2; J: TRBJ2-1; CDR3: CSARSTSGSYEQFF; DNA: TGCAGTGCTAGAAGCACTAGCGGGAGCTATGAGCAGTTCTTC
V: TRBV20-1; size: .; D: .; J: TRBJ2-2; CDR3: CSATKAPNTGELFF; DNA: TGCAGTGCTACCAAGGCCCCGAACACCGGGGAGCTGTTTTTT
V: TRBV7-3; size: .; D: TRBD1; J: TRBJ2-1; CDR3: CASSPRGPTGTEQFF; DNA: TGTGCCAGCAGCCCCCGAGGACCGACAGGGACTGAGCAGTTCTTC
V: TRBV20-1; size: .; D: .; J: TRBJ1-6; CDR3: CSAREEGSYNSPLHF; DNA: TGCAGTGCTAGAGAGGAGGGCTCCTATAATTCACCCCTCCACTTT
V: TRBV30; size: .; D: TRBD2; J: TRBJ2-7; CDR3: CAWRVAGTYEQYF; DNA: TGTGCCTGGAGGGTAGCGGGAACGTACGAGCAGTACTTC
V: TRBV5-8; size: .; D: .; J: TRBJ1-5; CDR3: CASSLGTLPGVGNQPQHF; DNA: TGTGCCAGCAGCTTAGGGACACTACCCGGGGTCGGCAATCAGCCCCAGCATTTT
V: TRBV4-1; size: .; D: TRBD1; J: TRBJ1-4; CDR3: CASSQGQGAVSEKLFF; DNA: TGCGCCAGCAGCCAAGGACAGGGGGCGGTCAGTGAAAAACTGTTTTTT
V: TRBV7-9; size: .; D: TRBD2; J: TRBJ2-3; CDR3: CASGGLAGVGTDTQYF; DNA: TGTGCCAGCGGGGGACTAGCGGGAGTCGGCACAGATACGCAGTATTTT
V: TRBV6-5; size: few; D: TRBD2; J: TRBJ2-1; CDR3: CASSFRLAGGRLNEQFF; DNA: TGTGCCAGCAGTTTTCGACTAGCGGGAGGCCGGCTAAATGAGCAGTTCTTC
V: TRBV7-2; size: many; D: .; J: TRBJ1-2; CDR3: CASSLTDSFHGYTF; DNA: TGTGCCAGCAGCCTGACCGACAGTTTTCATGGCTACACCTTC
V: TRBV4-3; size: many; D: TRBD1; J: TRBJ2-6; CDR3: CASSPGSGGSSGANVLTF; DNA: TGCGCCAGCAGCCCCGGCTCAGGGGGAAGCTCTGGGGCCAACGTCCTGACTTTC
V: TRBV12-3/TRBV12-4; size: few; D: TRBD2; J: TRBJ2-1; CDR3: CASTYSGESYNEQFF; DNA: TGTGCCAGCACCTATAGCGGGGAGTCCTACAATGAGCAGTTCTTC
V: TRBV12-3/TRBV12-4; size: .; D: TRBD1; J: TRBJ2-7; CDR3: CASSETGTGGTQQYF; DNA: TGTGCCAGCAGTGAAACCGGGACAGGGGGCACTCAGCAGTACTTC
V: TRBV5-1; size: .; D: .; J: TRBJ2-3; CDR3: CASSLAGTTTDTQYF; DNA: TGCGCCAGCAGCTTGGCCGGGACAACGACAGATACGCAGTATTTT